Each of the 8 T cell receptor beta chains below was sequenced from the same sample in a study of Ad26.COV2.S vaccination and SARS-CoV-2 variants. Using immunoSEQ multiplex PCR, the repertoire was profiled, and TCRdb retains in-frame clones only, with some absent. Among about 350,000 clones listed, less than 90% were seen once. Treatment specified: over 15 received Ad26.COV2.S at low or high dose, single or two shots; roughly five received placebo; per-sample allocation not given. Samples analyzed were those drawn on day 63 after the first vaccine or placebo injection. Sequenced here: peripheral blood, sampled in a trial of Ad26.COV2.S vaccine versus placebo. All receptors come from a person between 18 and 60 years old who received the Ad26.COV2.S COVID-19 vaccine or a placebo.

As regards this clone: Other DNA sequences in the same sample also yield this CDR3. The chain links TRBV7-9 to TRBJ1-1, with D hard to call. Trimming stripped 1 base from V and 1 base from J, with 4 bases between. The CDR3 runs to 13 residues. Per germline, CDR1 SEHNR and CDR2 FQNEAQ (reference sequence). The CDR3 reads CASSLDQNTEAFF. CDR3 DNA: TGTGCCAGCAGCTTAGATCAGAACACTGAAGCTTTCTTT.

The rearrangement uses TRBV14 and TRBJ2-4; the D gene is possibly TRBD1 (5 bases). V lost 3 bases to trimming and J lost 5 bases, with 20 bases between them. The CDR3 totals 17 residues. Germline CDR1 reads SGHDN; CDR2 reads FVKESK. CDR3 in DNA: TGTGCCAGCAGCCATTCCCGACAGTCTTCTACCCAAAACATTCAGTACTTC. Translation: CASSHSRQSSTQNIQYF.

The chain is built from TRBV5-6 and TRBJ1-2, with no clear D. The V gene lost 1 base and the J gene lost 4 bases, with 17 bases spanning the gap. Looked up from germline, CDR1 is SGHDT and CDR2 is YYEEEE. CDR3 length: 16 residues. CDR3 in DNA: TGTGCCAGCAGCTTGTTCGGTCAGACGGCTCCCTATGGCTACACCTTC. It encodes CASSLFGQTAPYGYTF.

The rearrangement uses TRBV2 and TRBJ2-7, with no clear D. V was trimmed by 2 bases and J by 1 base, leaving 12 bases between them. Germline CDR1 is SNHLY and CDR2 is FYNNEI. This CDR3 has 15 amino acids. The CDR3 coding sequence is TGTGCCAGCAGTGAACGGCAGAGCTTATCCTACGAGCAGTACTTC. It encodes CASSERQSLSYEQYF.

The J gene is TRBJ1-6, the V gene TRBV15; D gene uncertain. The CDR3 has 13 residues. V lost 2 bases and J 9 bases, leaving 8 bases between the germline ends. Germline lookup yields CDR1 LNHNV and CDR2 YYDKDF (reference sequence). This CDR3 is CATSRSVVSPLHF. The CDR3 DNA reads TGTGCCACCAGCAGATCAGTGGTTTCACCCCTCCACTTT.

The CDR3: CASSTRTGVMNTEAFF. CDR3 DNA: TGTGCCAGCAGCACCCGGACGGGGGTGATGAACACTGAAGCTTTCTTT. The chain has TRBV3-1 (or the pseudogene TRBV3-2) and TRBJ1-1; TRBD1 might be the D (5 bases). This CDR3 comprises 16 residues. The germline CDR1 and CDR2 sequences are LGHDT and YNNKEL (reference sequence). V was trimmed by 5 bases and J by 0 bases, leaving 16 bases between them.

The chain carries TRBV5-1 and TRBJ2-2; 8 positions agree with TRBD2. The CDR3 contains 15 residues. V dropped 3 bases and J dropped 5; count of bases not matched to a gene: 6. Per germline, CDR1 SGHRS and CDR2 YFSETQ. CDR3 in DNA: TGCGCCAGCAGCTCGGGGACTAGTGGGACCGGGGAGCTGTTTTTT. It specifies CASSSGTSGTGELFF. Full variable domain (remainder filled in from reference TRBV5-1 and TRBJ2-2): KAGVTQTPRYLIKTRGQQVTLSCSPISGHRSVSWYQQTPGQGLQFLFEYFSETQRNKGNFPGRFSGRQFSNSRSEMNVSTLELGDSALYLCASSSGTSGTGELFFGEGSRLTVL.

The chain joins TRBV5-1 to TRBJ1-2; D is possibly TRBD1 (6 bases). V was clipped by 0 bases and J by 7 bases, with 16 bases between them. This CDR3 has 15 residues. CDR1 SGHRS and CDR2 YFSETQ come from the germline V gene. The CDR3 DNA reads as TGCGCCAGCAGCTTGGCTGGGGGCGGGCTATTTGGCTACACCTTC. Translation: CASSLAGGGLFGYTF.